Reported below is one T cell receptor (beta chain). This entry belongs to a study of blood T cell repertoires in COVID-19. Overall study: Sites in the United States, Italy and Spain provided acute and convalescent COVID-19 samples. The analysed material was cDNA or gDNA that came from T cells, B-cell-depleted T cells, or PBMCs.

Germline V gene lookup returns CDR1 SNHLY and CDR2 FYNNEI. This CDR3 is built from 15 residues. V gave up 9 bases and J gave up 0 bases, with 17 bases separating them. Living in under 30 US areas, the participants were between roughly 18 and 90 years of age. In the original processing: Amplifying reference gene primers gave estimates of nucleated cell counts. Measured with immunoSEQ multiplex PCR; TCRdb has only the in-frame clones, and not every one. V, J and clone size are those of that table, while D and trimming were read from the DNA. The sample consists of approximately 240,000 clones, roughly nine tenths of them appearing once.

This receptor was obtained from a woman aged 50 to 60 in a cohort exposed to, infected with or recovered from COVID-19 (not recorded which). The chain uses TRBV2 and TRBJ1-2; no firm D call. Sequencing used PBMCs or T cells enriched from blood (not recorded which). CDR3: CASSVRAISNYGYTF. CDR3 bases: TGTGCCAGTTCGGTCAGAGCGATTTCTAACTATGGCTACACCTTC.